This T cell receptor (beta chain) comes out of a study of blood T cells in healthy people across ages. This CDR3 contains 12 residues. V gave up 7 bases and J gave up 5 bases; unmatched junction bases: 7. Germline CDR1 SQVTM, CDR2 ANQGSEA. Broader study findings: Naive CD4+ cells and diversity were both higher in long-lived donors than in aged donors. Diversity figures derived from one million T cells were judged to underestimate the true value.

Ranging in age from about 6 to 95, the donors were healthy Caucasian individuals from Russia. Every donor contributed about 10 milliliters of peripheral blood by blood draw. With a J-beta primer mix and a sample-barcoded 5' primer, a second PCR ran 7 to 11 cycles. TCRdb processed the 5' RACE reads anew with MiXCR; each CDR3 protein has one entry. This sample carries about 1.4 million distinct CDR3 sequences, 55% to 75% of them seen once, and the ten largest clones take 6.5% to 8.5%. The table lists this clonotype with a few counts. Its antigen is as yet unknown. The sample consisted of blood. This TCR was sampled from a man between 18 and 35 years old in good health. The genes are TRBV29-1 and TRBJ2-7; TRBD1 agrees at 8 bases. CDR3 coding DNA: TGCAGCGGAGGACAGGGAAGCCACGAGCAGTACTTC. Amino acids: CSGGQGSHEQYF.